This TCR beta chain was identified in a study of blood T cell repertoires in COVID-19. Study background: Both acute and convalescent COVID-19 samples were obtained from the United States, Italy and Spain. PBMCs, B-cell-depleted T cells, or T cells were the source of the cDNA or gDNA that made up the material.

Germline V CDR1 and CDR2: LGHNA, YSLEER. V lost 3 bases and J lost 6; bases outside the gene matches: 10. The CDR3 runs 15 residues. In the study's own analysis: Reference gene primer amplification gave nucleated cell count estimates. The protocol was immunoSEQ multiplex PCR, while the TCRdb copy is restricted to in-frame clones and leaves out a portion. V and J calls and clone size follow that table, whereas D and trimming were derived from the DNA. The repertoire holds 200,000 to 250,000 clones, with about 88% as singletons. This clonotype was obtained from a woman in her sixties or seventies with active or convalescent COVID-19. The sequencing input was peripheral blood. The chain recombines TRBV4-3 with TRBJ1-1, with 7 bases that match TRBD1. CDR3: CASSHPTTGSAEAFF. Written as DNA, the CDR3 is TGCGCCAGCAGCCACCCTACGACAGGGTCTGCTGAAGCTTTCTTT.